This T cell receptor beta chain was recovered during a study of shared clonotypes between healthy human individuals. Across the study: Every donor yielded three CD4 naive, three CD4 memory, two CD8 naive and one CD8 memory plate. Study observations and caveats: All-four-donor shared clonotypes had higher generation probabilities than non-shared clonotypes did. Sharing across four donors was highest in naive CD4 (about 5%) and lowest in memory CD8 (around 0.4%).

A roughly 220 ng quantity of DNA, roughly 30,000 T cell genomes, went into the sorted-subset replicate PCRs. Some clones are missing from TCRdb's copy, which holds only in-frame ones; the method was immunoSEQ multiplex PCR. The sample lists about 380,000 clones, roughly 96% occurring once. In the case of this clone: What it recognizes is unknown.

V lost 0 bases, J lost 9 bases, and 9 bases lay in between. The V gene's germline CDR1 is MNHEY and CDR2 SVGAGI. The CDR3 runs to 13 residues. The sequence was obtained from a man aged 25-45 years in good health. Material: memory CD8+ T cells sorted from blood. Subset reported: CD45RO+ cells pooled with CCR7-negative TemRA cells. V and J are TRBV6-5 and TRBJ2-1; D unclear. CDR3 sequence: CASSYSFRGEQFF. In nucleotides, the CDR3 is TGTGCCAGCAGTTACTCTTTTAGAGGTGAGCAGTTCTTC.